This paragraph reports one T cell receptor (beta chain). This sample is part of a study of blood T cell repertoires in COVID-19. Study details: The origin of the acute and convalescent COVID-19 samples was the United States, Italy and Spain.

Original analysis: Amplification from reference gene primers served as the basis for estimated nucleated cell counts. Generated by immunoSEQ multiplex PCR, the TCRdb table keeps only in-frame clones and is missing some. V, J and clone size reflect that table, while D and trimming were determined from the DNA. In the table there are approximately 310,000 clones, around 90% of which are singletons. The V gene lost 3 bases and the J gene lost 4 bases, with 13 bases spanning the gap. This CDR3 is built from 14 residues. Looked up from germline, CDR1 is DFQATT and CDR2 is SNEGSKA (reference sequence). The origin of this receptor is a man in his fifties with active or convalescent COVID-19. The sample comprised peripheral blood. The chain links TRBV20-1 to TRBJ2-1; D remains unclear. CDR3 nucleotides: TGCAGTGCTAGTGGTTTGCGGCGATACAATGAGCAGTTCTTC. It codes for CSASGLRRYNEQFF.